A selection of T cell receptor beta chains follows, all from one sample in a study of cytomegalovirus exposure and HLA in healthy donors. Generated by immunoSEQ multiplex PCR, the TCRdb table keeps only in-frame clones and is missing some. The sample contains 50,000 to 65,000 clones, 95% to 97% of which appear only once. Sequencing was done on a sample of PBMCs. Receptors were obtained from a young woman in good health and CMV-seronegative. Each CDR3 is given with its conserved first and last residue. The order of the fields is J gene, V gene, D gene, clone size, CDR3 protein, CDR3 DNA. A D gene is named only where the DNA matches it firmly. For some rows the clone size is stated as once, few or many, or as a class when expanded; others skip it.

TRBJ2-1	TRBV2	NA	NA	CASTDRLGGWYNEQFF	TGTGCCAGCACCGACCGACTGGGAGGCTGGTACAATGAGCAGTTCTTC
TRBJ1-5	TRBV7-9	TRBD1	NA	CASSRTGVSQPQHF	TGTGCCAGCAGCCGGACAGGGGTGAGTCAGCCCCAGCATTTT
TRBJ2-2	TRBV7-3	NA	NA	CASSPGQNTGELFF	TGTGCCAGCAGCCCGGGACAGAACACCGGGGAGCTGTTTTTT
TRBJ1-1	TRBV19	TRBD1	NA	CASQRPQGGEAFF	TGTGCCAGCCAACGTCCACAGGGGGGTGAAGCTTTCTTT
TRBJ1-1	TRBV27	NA	NA	CASSWGGSTEAFF	TGTGCCAGCAGCTGGGGGGGGTCCACTGAAGCTTTCTTT
TRBJ1-1	TRBV27	NA	NA	CASSLIANTEAFF	TGTGCCAGCAGTTTGATAGCAAACACTGAAGCTTTCTTT
TRBJ1-2	TRBV7-8	TRBD1	NA	CASSLGGGTGRGYTF	TGTGCCAGCAGCTTAGGGGGGGGGACAGGCAGGGGCTACACCTTC
TRBJ2-5	TRBV20-1	TRBD2	NA	CSAPLRGGQYF	TGCAGTGCTCCGCTCCGGGGGGGCCAGTACTTC
TRBJ2-3	TRBV7-2	TRBD2	NA	CASSLVAGGADTQYF	TGTGCCAGCAGCTTAGTGGCGGGAGGGGCAGATACGCAGTATTTT
TRBJ2-7	TRBV30	NA	NA	CAWSVGQGYEQYF	TGTGCCTGGAGTGTAGGGCAGGGCTACGAGCAGTACTTC
TRBJ2-2	TRBV5-1	NA	NA	CASSLGHVGPGELFF	TGCGCCAGCAGCTTGGGACATGTGGGCCCCGGGGAGCTGTTTTTT
TRBJ2-7	TRBV27	NA	NA	CASSFSAPPSYEQYF	TGTGCCAGCAGTTTTAGCGCTCCCCCCTCCTACGAGCAGTACTTC
TRBJ2-7	TRBV4-2	NA	NA	CASSQDPKGASYEQYF	TGTGCCAGCAGCCAAGATCCTAAAGGGGCCTCCTACGAGCAGTACTTC
TRBJ2-2	TRBV2	TRBD2	NA	CATQWVGGGTGELFF	TGTGCCACTCAGTGGGTGGGCGGGGGCACCGGGGAGCTGTTTTTT
TRBJ1-1	TRBV28	TRBD1	NA	CASSHRTGWDTEAFF	TGTGCCAGCAGCCACCGGACAGGGTGGGACACTGAAGCTTTCTTT
TRBJ2-7	TRBV15	NA	NA	CATSRGLTYEQYF	TGTGCCACCAGCAGAGGTTTAACCTACGAGCAGTACTTC
TRBJ1-5	TRBV19	NA	NA	CASIAQALSNQPQHF	TGTGCCAGTATTGCCCAGGCCCTAAGCAATCAGCCCCAGCATTTT
TRBJ1-1	TRBV7-9	NA	NA	CASRRLKDTEAFF	TGTGCCAGCAGGCGACTGAAAGACACTGAAGCTTTCTTT
TRBJ2-7	TRBV28	TRBD2	NA	CASSSLPGGASIEQYF	TGTGCCAGCAGTTCCCTCCCCGGGGGGGCCTCCATCGAGCAGTACTTC
TRBJ2-3	TRBV7-2	NA	NA	CASSLRAGAADTQYF	TGTGCCAGCAGCTTACGGGCAGGGGCGGCAGATACGCAGTATTTT
TRBJ2-1	TRBV7-6	TRBD2	NA	CASSFLTTQVGGEQFF	TGTGCCAGCAGCTTTTTGACTACCCAGGTGGGGGGGGAGCAGTTCTTC
TRBJ2-5	TRBV19	TRBD2	once	CASSIGGGTGAQYF	TGTGCCAGTAGTATAGGGGGAGGGACCGGGGCCCAGTACTTC
TRBJ2-3	TRBV28	TRBD1	NA	CASTGTATDTQYF	TGTGCCAGCACCGGGACAGCCACAGATACGCAGTATTTT
TRBJ1-1	TRBV5-6	NA	NA	CASSPPGGNTEAFF	TGTGCCAGCAGCCCACCGGGGGGGAACACTGAAGCTTTCTTT
TRBJ1-5	TRBV15	TRBD1	NA	CATSGGTGYSNQPQHF	TGTGCCACCAGCGGAGGGACAGGGTATAGCAATCAGCCCCAGCATTTT
TRBJ1-1	TRBV30	TRBD1	few	CAWSSHGARGPPEANTEAFF	TGTGCCTGGAGTAGTCATGGGGCCAGGGGGCCCCCCGAAGCGAACACTGAAGCTTTCTTT
TRBJ1-2	TRBV21-1	NA	NA	CASSNGGDGYGYTF	TGTGCCAGCAGCAACGGGGGGGATGGCTATGGCTACACCTTC
TRBJ2-1	TRBV6-5	TRBD2	NA	CASSYSISGGYNEQFF	TGTGCCAGCAGTTACTCGATTAGCGGGGGCTACAATGAGCAGTTCTTC
TRBJ2-5	TRBV11-3	TRBD1	once	CASSPGQGGETQYF	TGTGCCAGCAGCCCCGGACAGGGAGGAGAGACCCAGTACTTC
TRBJ1-1	TRBV19	TRBD1	NA	CASCHPGRGWNTEAFF	TGTGCCAGTTGCCACCCCGGCAGGGGGTGGAACACTGAAGCTTTCTTT
TRBJ2-5	TRBV27	NA	once	CASSPPYQETQYF	TGTGCCAGCAGTCCCCCCTACCAAGAGACCCAGTACTTC